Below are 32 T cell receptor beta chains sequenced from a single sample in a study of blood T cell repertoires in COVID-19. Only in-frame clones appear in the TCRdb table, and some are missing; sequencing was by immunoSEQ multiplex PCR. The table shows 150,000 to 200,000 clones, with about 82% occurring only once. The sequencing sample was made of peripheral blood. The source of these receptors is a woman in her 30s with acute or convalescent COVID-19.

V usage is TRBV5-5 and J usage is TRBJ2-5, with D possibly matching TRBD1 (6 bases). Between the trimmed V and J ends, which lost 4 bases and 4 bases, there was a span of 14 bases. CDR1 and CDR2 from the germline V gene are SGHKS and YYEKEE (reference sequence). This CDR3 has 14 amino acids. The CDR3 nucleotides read TGTGCCAGCAGCCGGACTCAGGGGTCAGAGACCCAGTACTTC. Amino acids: CASSRTQGSETQYF.

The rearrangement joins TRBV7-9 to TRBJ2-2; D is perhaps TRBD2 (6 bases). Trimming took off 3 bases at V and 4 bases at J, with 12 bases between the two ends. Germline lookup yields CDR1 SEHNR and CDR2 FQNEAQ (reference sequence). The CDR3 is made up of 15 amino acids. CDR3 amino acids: CASSFRQGGTGELFF. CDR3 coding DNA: TGTGCCAGCAGCTTCAGGCAGGGAGGCACCGGGGAGCTGTTTTTT.

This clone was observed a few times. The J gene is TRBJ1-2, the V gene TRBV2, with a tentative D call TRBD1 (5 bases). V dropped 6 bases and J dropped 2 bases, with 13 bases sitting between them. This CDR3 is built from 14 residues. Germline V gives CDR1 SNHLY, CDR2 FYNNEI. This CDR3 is CASSREGGNYGYTF. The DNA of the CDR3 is TGTGCCAGCAGCAGGGAGGGAGGAAACTATGGCTACACCTTC. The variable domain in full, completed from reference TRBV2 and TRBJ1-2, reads EPEVTQTPSHQVTQMGQEVILRCVPISNHLYFYWYRQILGQKVEFLVSFYNNEISEKSEIFDDQFSVERPDGSNFTLKIRSTKLEDSAMYFCASSREGGNYGYTFGSGTRLTVV.

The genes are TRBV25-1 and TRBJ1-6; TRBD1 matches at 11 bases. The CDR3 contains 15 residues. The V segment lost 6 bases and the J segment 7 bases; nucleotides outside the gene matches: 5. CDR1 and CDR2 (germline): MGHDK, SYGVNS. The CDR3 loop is CASRKGQGDNSPLHF. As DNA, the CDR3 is TGTGCCAGCAGAAAGGGACAGGGGGACAATTCACCCCTCCACTTT.

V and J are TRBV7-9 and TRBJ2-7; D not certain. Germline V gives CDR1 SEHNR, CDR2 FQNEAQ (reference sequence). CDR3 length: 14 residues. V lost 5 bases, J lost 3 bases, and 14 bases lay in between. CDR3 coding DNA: TGTGCCAGCAGCCGAGACACAGTCGACTACGAGCAGTACTTC. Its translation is CASSRDTVDYEQYF.

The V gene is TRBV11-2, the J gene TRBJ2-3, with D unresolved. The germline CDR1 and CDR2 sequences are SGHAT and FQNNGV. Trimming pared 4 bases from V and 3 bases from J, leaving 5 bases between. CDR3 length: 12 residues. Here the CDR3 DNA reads TGTGCCAGCAGCTCACAGACAGATACGCAGTATTTT. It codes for CASSSQTDTQYF. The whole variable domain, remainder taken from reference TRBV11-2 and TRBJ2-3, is EAGVAQSPRYKIIEKRQSVAFWCNPISGHATLYWYQQILGQGPKLLIQFQNNGVVDDSQLPKDRFSAERLKGVDSTLKIQPAKLEDSAVYLCASSSQTDTQYFGPGTRLTVL.

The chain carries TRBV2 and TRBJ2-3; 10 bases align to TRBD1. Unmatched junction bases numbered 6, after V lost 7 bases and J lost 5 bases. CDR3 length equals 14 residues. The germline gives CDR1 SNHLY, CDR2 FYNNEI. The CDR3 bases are TGTGCCAGCATGTCGGGACAGGGGTTAGATACGCAGTATTTT. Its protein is CASMSGQGLDTQYF.

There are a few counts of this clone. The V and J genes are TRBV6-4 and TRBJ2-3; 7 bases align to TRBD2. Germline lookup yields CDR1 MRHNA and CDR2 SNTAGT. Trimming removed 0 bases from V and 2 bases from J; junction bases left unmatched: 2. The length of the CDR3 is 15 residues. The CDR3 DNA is TGTGCCAGCAGTGACTCCAGCGGGGCCACAGATACGCAGTATTTT. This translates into CASSDSSGATDTQYF.

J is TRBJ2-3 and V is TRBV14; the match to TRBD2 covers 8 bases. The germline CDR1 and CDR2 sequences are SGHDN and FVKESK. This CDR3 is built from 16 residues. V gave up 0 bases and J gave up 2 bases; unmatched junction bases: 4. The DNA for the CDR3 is TGTGCCAGCAGCCAAGATCTGCGGGGGGACACAGATACGCAGTATTTT. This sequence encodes CASSQDLRGDTDTQYF.

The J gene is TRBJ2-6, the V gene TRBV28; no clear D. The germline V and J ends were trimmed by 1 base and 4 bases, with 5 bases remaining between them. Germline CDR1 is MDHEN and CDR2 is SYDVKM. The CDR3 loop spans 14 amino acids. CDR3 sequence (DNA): TGTGCCAGCAGTTTATACCTAGGGGCCAACGTCCTGACTTTC. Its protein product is CASSLYLGANVLTF.

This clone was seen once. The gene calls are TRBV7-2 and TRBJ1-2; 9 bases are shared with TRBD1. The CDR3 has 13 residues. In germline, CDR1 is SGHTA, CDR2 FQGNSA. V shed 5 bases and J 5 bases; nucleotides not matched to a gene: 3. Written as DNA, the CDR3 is TGTGCCAGCAGCATAGGACAGGGGTATGGCTACACCTTC. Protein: CASSIGQGYGYTF.

The CDR3 DNA is TGCAGTGCTAGTGACCCGGGACAGGGTGGTCCTGGGGCCAACGTCCTGACTTTC. Amino acids: CSASDPGQGGPGANVLTF. This chain connects TRBV20-1 to TRBJ2-6, with 9 bases fitting TRBD1. The V gene end was trimmed by 3 bases and the J gene end by 2 bases; junction bases not matched to a gene: 11. The germline V gene encodes CDR1 DFQATT and CDR2 SNEGSKA (reference sequence). This CDR3 is 18 amino acids long.

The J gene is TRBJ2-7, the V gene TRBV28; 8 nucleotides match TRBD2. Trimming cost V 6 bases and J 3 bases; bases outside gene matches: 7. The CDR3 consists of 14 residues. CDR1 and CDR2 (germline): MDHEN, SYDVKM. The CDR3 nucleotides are TGTGCCAGCAGGAGTAGCGGGACGAACTACGAGCAGTACTTC. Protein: CASRSSGTNYEQYF.

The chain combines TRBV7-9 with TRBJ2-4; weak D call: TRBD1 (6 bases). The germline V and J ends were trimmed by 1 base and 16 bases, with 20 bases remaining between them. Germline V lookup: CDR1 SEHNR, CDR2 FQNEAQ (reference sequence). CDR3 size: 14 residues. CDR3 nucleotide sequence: TGTGCCAGCAGCTTAGGTCACGGGCAGGGGACCCAATACTTC. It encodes CASSLGHGQGTQYF.

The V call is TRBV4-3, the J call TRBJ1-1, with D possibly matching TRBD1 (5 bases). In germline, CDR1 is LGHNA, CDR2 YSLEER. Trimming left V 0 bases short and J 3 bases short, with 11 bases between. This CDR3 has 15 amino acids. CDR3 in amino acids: CASSQDQGGDTEAFF. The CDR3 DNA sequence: TGCGCCAGCAGCCAAGATCAGGGTGGTGACACTGAAGCTTTCTTT.

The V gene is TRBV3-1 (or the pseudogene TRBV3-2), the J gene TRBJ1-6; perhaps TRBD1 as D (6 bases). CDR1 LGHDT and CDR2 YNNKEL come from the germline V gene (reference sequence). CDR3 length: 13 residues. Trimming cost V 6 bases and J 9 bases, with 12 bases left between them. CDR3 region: CASSRGGSSPLHF. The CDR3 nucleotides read TGTGCCAGCAGTCGAGGGGGTTCTTCACCCCTCCACTTT.

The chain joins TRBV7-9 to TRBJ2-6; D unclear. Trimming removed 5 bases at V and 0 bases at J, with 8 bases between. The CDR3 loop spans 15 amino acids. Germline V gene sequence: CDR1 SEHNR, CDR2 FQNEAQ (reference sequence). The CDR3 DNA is TGTGCCAGCAGCCCTACAGTCTCTGGGGCCAACGTCCTGACTTTC. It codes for CASSPTVSGANVLTF.

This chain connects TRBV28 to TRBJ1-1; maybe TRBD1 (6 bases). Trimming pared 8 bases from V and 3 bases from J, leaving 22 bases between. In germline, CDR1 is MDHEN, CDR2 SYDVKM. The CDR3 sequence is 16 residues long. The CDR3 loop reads CASSPSRGRGYTEAFF. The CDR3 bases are TGTGCCAGCTCGCCTTCACGAGGCAGGGGATACACTGAAGCTTTCTTT.

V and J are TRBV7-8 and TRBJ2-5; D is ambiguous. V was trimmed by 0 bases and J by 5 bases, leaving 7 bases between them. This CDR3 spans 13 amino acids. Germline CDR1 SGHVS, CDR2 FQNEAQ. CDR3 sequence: CASSLATEETQYF. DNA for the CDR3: TGTGCCAGCAGCTTAGCGACGGAGGAGACCCAGTACTTC. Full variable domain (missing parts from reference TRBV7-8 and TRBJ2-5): GAGVSQSPRYKVAKRGQDVALRCDPISGHVSLFWYQQALGQGPEFLTYFQNEAQLDKSGLPSDRFFAERPEGSVSTLKIQRTQQEDSAVYLCASSLATEETQYFGPGTRLLVL.

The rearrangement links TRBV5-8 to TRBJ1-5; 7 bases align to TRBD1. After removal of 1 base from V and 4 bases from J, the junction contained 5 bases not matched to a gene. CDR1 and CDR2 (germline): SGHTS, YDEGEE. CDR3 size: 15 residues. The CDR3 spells CASSLRGQANQPQHF. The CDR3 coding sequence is TGTGCCAGCAGCTTGAGAGGACAGGCTAATCAGCCCCAGCATTTT.

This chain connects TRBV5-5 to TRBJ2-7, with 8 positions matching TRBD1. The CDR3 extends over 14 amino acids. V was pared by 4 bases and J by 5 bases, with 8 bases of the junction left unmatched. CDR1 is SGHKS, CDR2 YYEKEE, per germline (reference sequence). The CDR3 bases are TGTGCCAGCAGCGGCCGGACAGGGTTCCACGAGCAGTACTTC. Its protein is CASSGRTGFHEQYF.

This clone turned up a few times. Here the CDR3 DNA reads TGCGCCAGCAGCTTGGAACAGGGGAGGAATTCACCCCTCCACTTT. This gives the protein CASSLEQGRNSPLHF. The gene calls are TRBV5-1 and TRBJ1-6, with 7 bases that match TRBD1. Unmatched junction bases numbered 4, after V lost 0 bases and J lost 7 bases. Per germline, CDR1 SGHRS and CDR2 YFSETQ. CDR3 length equals 15 residues.

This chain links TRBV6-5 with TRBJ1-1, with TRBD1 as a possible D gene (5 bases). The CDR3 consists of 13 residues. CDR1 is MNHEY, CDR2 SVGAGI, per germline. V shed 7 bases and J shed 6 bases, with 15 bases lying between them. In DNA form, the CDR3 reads TGTGCCAGCAACTCTGCGCCAGGGCCTGAAGCTTTCTTT. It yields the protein CASNSAPGPEAFF.

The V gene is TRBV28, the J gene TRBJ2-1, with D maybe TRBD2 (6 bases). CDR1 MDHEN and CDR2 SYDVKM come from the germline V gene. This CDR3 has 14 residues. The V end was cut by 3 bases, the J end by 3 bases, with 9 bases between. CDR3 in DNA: TGTGCCAGCAGTTTCTGGGACTTCTACAATGAGCAGTTCTTC. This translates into CASSFWDFYNEQFF.

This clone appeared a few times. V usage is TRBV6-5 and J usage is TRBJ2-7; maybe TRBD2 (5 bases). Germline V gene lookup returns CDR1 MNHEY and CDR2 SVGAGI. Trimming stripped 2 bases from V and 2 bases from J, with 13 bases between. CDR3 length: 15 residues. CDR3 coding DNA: TGTGCCAGCAGTTACACCCCCCCCGGGACCTACGAGCAGTACTTC. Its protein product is CASSYTPPGTYEQYF.

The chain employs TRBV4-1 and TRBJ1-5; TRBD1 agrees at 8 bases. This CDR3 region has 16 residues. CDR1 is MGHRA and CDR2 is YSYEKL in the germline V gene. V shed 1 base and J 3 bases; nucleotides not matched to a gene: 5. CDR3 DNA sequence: TGCGCCAGCAGCCAAGTCCAGGGGGCCGTCAATCAGCCCCAGCATTTT. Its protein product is CASSQVQGAVNQPQHF.

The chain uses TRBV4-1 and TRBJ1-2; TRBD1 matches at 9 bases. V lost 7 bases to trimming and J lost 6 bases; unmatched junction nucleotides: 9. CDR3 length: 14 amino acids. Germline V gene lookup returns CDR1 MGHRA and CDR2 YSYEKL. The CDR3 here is CASTNHRDRDGYTF. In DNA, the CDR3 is TGCGCCAGCACCAACCACCGGGACAGGGATGGCTACACCTTC.

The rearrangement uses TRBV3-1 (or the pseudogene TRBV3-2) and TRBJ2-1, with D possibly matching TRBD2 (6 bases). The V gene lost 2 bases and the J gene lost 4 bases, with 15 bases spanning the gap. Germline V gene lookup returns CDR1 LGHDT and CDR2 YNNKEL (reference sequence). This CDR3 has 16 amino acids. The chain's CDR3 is CASSQYGGAIYNEQFF. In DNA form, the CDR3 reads TGTGCCAGCAGCCAATATGGCGGGGCCATATACAATGAGCAGTTCTTC.

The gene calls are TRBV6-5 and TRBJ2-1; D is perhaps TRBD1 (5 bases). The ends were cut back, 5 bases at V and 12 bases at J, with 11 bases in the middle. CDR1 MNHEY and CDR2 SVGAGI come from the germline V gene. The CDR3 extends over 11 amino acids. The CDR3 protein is CASSTDSVQFF. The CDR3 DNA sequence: TGTGCCAGCAGTACAGACAGTGTGCAGTTCTTC.

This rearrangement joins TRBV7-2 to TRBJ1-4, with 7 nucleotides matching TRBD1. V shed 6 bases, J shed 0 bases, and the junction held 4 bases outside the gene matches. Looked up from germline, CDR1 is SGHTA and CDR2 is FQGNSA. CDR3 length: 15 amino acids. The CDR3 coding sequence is TGTGCCAGCAGACGGGGGACAGCAACTAATGAAAAACTGTTTTTT. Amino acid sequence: CASRRGTATNEKLFF.

The CDR3 sequence: CASNPIRVGGYTF. CDR3 bases: TGTGCCAGCAACCCTATCCGGGTAGGTGGCTACACCTTC. V gene TRBV12-3 or TRBV12-4 combines with J gene TRBJ1-2; D not certain. The CDR3 has 13 residues. Trimming removed 7 bases at V and 7 bases at J, with 16 bases between.

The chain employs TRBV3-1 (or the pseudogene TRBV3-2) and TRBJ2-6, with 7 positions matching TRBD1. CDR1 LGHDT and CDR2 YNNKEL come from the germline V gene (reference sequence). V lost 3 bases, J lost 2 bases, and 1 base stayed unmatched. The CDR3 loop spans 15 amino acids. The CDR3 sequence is CASSQGTAGANVLTF. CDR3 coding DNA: TGTGCCAGCAGCCAGGGGACAGCTGGGGCCAACGTCCTGACTTTC.